These 18 T cell receptor beta chains were all obtained from the same sample, sequenced in a study of control samples from healthy donors and cancer patients. Produced via immunoSEQ multiplex PCR; TCRdb's table is partial and in-frame only. Counted here are tens of thousands of clones, around 90% occurring once; the ten biggest clones make up roughly 1.5%. The sequenced sample consisted of PBMCs. The receptors originated from a man aged 35 to 55 with colorectal cancer.

The gene calls are TRBV6-5 and TRBJ2-7; TRBD2 agrees at 9 bases. Looked up from germline, CDR1 is MNHEY and CDR2 is SVGAGI. V shed 6 bases, J shed 3 bases, and the junction held 3 bases outside the gene matches. This CDR3 contains 13 residues. CDR3 amino acids: CASSRTSDYEQYF. DNA for the CDR3: TGTGCCAGCAGCAGGACTAGCGACTACGAGCAGTACTTC.

The chain combines TRBV6-5 with TRBJ1-5; D gene unclear. V shed 6 bases and J shed 6 bases, with 12 bases lying between them. Germline V gives CDR1 MNHEY, CDR2 SVGAGI. CDR3 length: 13 residues. CDR3 sequence reads: CASSLDLSQPQHF. Written as DNA, the CDR3 is TGTGCCAGCAGCCTCGATTTGTCTCAGCCCCAGCATTTT.

The chain couples TRBV7-2 to TRBJ2-2; D gene uncertain. V gave up 4 bases and J gave up 2 bases, with 8 bases separating them. The length of the CDR3 is 14 residues. The germline V gene has CDR1 SGHTA and CDR2 FQGNSA. CDR3 DNA sequence: TGTGCCAGCAGCTATCTCTTTAACACCGGGGAGCTGTTTTTT. This encodes CASSYLFNTGELFF.

This sequence joins TRBV9 and TRBJ1-2; TRBD1 matches 10 bases. Germline assignment: CDR1 SGDLS and CDR2 YYNGEE. This CDR3 region has 14 residues. V trimming: 4 bases; J trimming: 8 bases; junction bases outside the gene matches: 8. The CDR3 sequence: CASSYRDRGRGYTF. The CDR3 DNA follows: TGTGCCAGCAGCTACCGGGACAGGGGTCGGGGCTACACCTTC.

The rearrangement links TRBV7-9 to TRBJ2-1; D gene unclear. The CDR3 covers 12 residues. The ends were cut back, 4 bases at V and 5 bases at J, with 6 bases in the middle. The germline CDR1 and CDR2 sequences are SEHNR and FQNEAQ (reference sequence). Here the CDR3 DNA reads TGTGCCAGCAGCTCCGACAACAATGAGCAGTTCTTC. It is translated as CASSSDNNEQFF.

The chain joins TRBV12-5 to TRBJ1-1; D is perhaps TRBD1 (5 bases). Germline V gene lookup returns CDR1 LGHNT and CDR2 FRNRAP. This CDR3 spans 17 amino acids. V was cut by 2 bases and J by 5 bases, with 21 bases left in between. The chain's CDR3 is CASGLPHLLGPRTEAFF. In DNA form, the CDR3 reads TGTGCTAGTGGTTTGCCCCATTTATTGGGGCCTAGGACTGAAGCTTTCTTT.

J is TRBJ2-1 and V is TRBV4-1; 9 bases line up with TRBD1. CDR1 MGHRA and CDR2 YSYEKL come from the germline V gene. Trimming removed 0 bases from V and 9 bases from J; junction bases left unmatched: 12. The CDR3 has 17 residues. CDR3 nucleotides: TGCGCCAGCAGCCAAGAGGGCGGACAGGGGATGAAGGGTGAGCAGTTCTTC. Encoded protein: CASSQEGGQGMKGEQFF.

The rearrangement uses TRBV9 and TRBJ2-2; D gene ambiguous. Trimming removed 2 bases from V and 3 bases from J, with 5 bases in between. The CDR3 has 13 residues. Per the germline V gene, CDR1 is SGDLS and CDR2 is YYNGEE. The CDR3 sequence is CASSVSYTGELFF. The DNA of the CDR3 is TGTGCCAGCAGCGTCAGTTACACCGGGGAGCTGTTTTTT. The whole variable domain, remainder taken from reference TRBV9 and TRBJ2-2, is DSGVTQTPKHLITATGQRVTLRCSPRSGDLSVYWYQQSLDQGLQFLIQYYNGEERAKGNILERFSAQQFPDLHSELNLSSLELGDSALYFCASSVSYTGELFFGEGSRLTVL.

The rearrangement links TRBV3-1 (or the pseudogene TRBV3-2) to TRBJ2-5; tentatively, D is TRBD2 (6 bases). CDR3 length: 15 residues. Trimming left V 1 base short and J 5 bases short, with 14 bases between. CDR1 and CDR2 (germline): LGHDT, YNNKEL (reference sequence). The CDR3 DNA follows: TGTGCCAGCAGCCAAGGGTCGGGAGTAATGGAGACCCAGTACTTC. The encoded protein is CASSQGSGVMETQYF.

The chain carries TRBV6-5 and TRBJ1-1; D is possibly TRBD1 (5 bases). V gave up 4 bases and J gave up 3 bases, with 18 bases separating them. CDR1 and CDR2 from the germline V gene are MNHEY and SVGAGI. The CDR3 has 16 amino acids. The chain's CDR3 is CASSSKGIPEHTEAFF. The CDR3 region has the DNA TGTGCCAGCAGTTCAAAGGGGATCCCCGAACACACTGAAGCTTTCTTT.

This chain links TRBV5-6 with TRBJ2-5; TRBD2 might be the D (5 bases). The CDR3 loop spans 13 amino acids. Per the germline V gene, CDR1 is SGHDT and CDR2 is YYEEEE. With 3 bases removed from V and 7 bases from J, the gap between germline ends came to 13 bases. The CDR3 DNA sequence: TGTGCCAGCAGCTCTTCGGGAAGCGGGACCCAGTACTTC. Protein: CASSSSGSGTQYF.

The chain is built from TRBV2 and TRBJ2-7; weak D call: TRBD1 (5 bases). V was cut by 3 bases and J by 0 bases, with 12 bases left in between. This CDR3 contains 15 residues. Germline V gene data show CDR1 as SNHLY and CDR2 as FYNNEI. CDR3 sequence: CASSDKTESSYEQYF. CDR3 in DNA: TGTGCCAGCAGTGACAAGACAGAGAGCTCCTACGAGCAGTACTTC.

The chain has TRBV7-6 and TRBJ2-2; 14 bases fit TRBD2. Trimming cost V 4 bases and J 5 bases; bases outside gene matches: 9. The CDR3 covers 18 residues. Germline CDR1 SGHVS, CDR2 FNYEAQ. CDR3 DNA sequence: TGTGCCAGCAGCTCGTGGGGGACTAGCGGGAGAGAAACCGGGGAGCTGTTTTTT. It specifies CASSSWGTSGRETGELFF.

This chain joins TRBV28 and TRBJ2-1; no reliable D call. The germline CDR1 and CDR2 sequences are MDHEN and SYDVKM. Trimming shortened V by 7 bases and J by 0 bases, and 10 bases separated the two germline ends. The CDR3 has 14 residues. CDR3 residues: CASTVVNSYNEQFF. The CDR3 DNA reads TGTGCCAGCACCGTAGTAAACTCCTACAATGAGCAGTTCTTC.

The V and J genes are TRBV6-4 and TRBJ2-1, with D possibly TRBD1 on 6 matching bases. The ends were cut back, 0 bases at V and 6 bases at J, with 9 bases in the middle. CDR1 and CDR2 (germline): MRHNA, SNTAGT. The CDR3 length is 14 residues. The CDR3 coding sequence is TGTGCCAGCAGTGACTCGGGGGACACCAATGAGCAGTTCTTC. Its translation: CASSDSGDTNEQFF.

In DNA form, the CDR3 reads TGTGCCAGCAGCTTGCGCAGATTGAACTATGGCTACACCTTC. It translates to CASSLRRLNYGYTF. The rearrangement links TRBV5-4 to TRBJ1-2; D uncertain. Germline V gives CDR1 SGHNT, CDR2 YYREEE (reference sequence). The CDR3 length is 14 residues. The germline V and J ends were trimmed by 1 base and 2 bases, with 9 bases remaining between them.

The chain combines TRBV6-6 with TRBJ2-1, with 7 bases that match TRBD2. The CDR3 has 15 residues. Germline V gives CDR1 MNHNY, CDR2 SVGAGI (reference sequence). V lost 6 bases to trimming and J lost 5 bases; unmatched junction nucleotides: 10. The CDR3 spells CASRPPGLDDNEQFF. CDR3 in DNA: TGTGCCAGCAGACCCCCCGGACTAGATGACAATGAGCAGTTCTTC.

This clone was observed once. This chain links TRBV11-2 with TRBJ2-5; D tentatively reads TRBD1 or TRBD2 (5 bases each). Trimming pared 4 bases from V and 4 bases from J, leaving 7 bases between. This CDR3 has 12 amino acids. CDR1 and CDR2 (germline): SGHAT, FQNNGV. For the CDR3, the DNA is TGTGCCAGCAGCTCGAGGGGAGAGACCCAGTACTTC. Residues: CASSSRGETQYF.